This entry lists 18 T cell receptor beta chains sequenced from one sample in a study of T-cell memory formation after mild COVID-19. TCRdb passed the 5' RACE reads through MiXCR, listing each CDR3 protein once. Of 550,000 to 600,000 distinct CDR3 sequences in the sample, less than 25% were seen once. The specimen sequenced was PBMCs or a T cell subset sorted from them (not recorded which). The origin of the receptors is an adult woman who had mild COVID-19 (a few samples of this study predate the infection). Cell type and time point are not known.

This clonotype has a handful of counts. The chain uses TRBV15 and TRBJ1-2; 7 bases line up with TRBD1. V was pared by 0 bases and J by 4 bases, with 2 bases of the junction left unmatched. Germline V CDR1 and CDR2: LNHNV, YYDKDF (reference sequence). CDR3 length: 14 residues. This CDR3 reads CATSRDRTGYGYTF. In nucleotides, the CDR3 is TGTGCCACCAGCAGAGATAGGACAGGCTATGGCTACACCTTC.

This clonotype has more than one count but fewer than ten. V is TRBV4-2 and J is TRBJ1-2, with D perhaps matching TRBD1 (5 bases). The CDR3 covers 16 residues. V dropped 1 base and J dropped 2 bases, with 14 bases sitting between them. Germline V gene sequence: CDR1 LGHNA, CDR2 YNFKEQ. The CDR3 DNA reads as TGTGCCAGCAGCCAAGCGGGGGGTGGACGGAACTATGGCTACACCTTC. Translation: CASSQAGGGRNYGYTF.

This clonotype was counted ten times or more. The chain links TRBV5-1 to TRBJ2-3; D unclear. The CDR3 has 14 residues. Trimming took 4 bases from V and 3 from J, leaving 12 bases between them. Germline V gene data show CDR1 as SGHRS and CDR2 as YFSETQ. The CDR3 is CASSPDQTTDTQYF. As DNA, the CDR3 is TGCGCCAGCAGCCCGGATCAAACGACAGATACGCAGTATTTT.

This clonotype was detected a few times. Here the CDR3 reads CASSSTPGTGGGSYGYTF. CDR3 bases: TGTGCCAGCAGTTCAACTCCCGGGACAGGGGGTGGGAGCTATGGCTACACCTTC. This chain uses TRBV27 with TRBJ1-2, with 11 bases aligning to TRBD1. The V gene's germline CDR1 is MNHEY and CDR2 SMNVEV (reference sequence). The CDR3 spans 18 residues. The junction had 14 bases not matched to a gene; V was cut back by 4 bases and J by 4 bases.

In nucleotides, the CDR3 is TGTGCCAGCAGCCCAGGGGGGACAGGTCTCGACGAGCAGTACTTC. Translation: CASSPGGTGLDEQYF. The genes are TRBV7-9 and TRBJ2-7; 8 nucleotides agree with TRBD1. Germline assignment: CDR1 SEHNR and CDR2 FQNEAQ (reference sequence). Unmatched junction bases numbered 11, after V lost 5 bases and J lost 5 bases. The CDR3 length is 15 residues.

This clonotype was counted between two and nine times. The chain uses TRBV27 and TRBJ2-3; D is unresolved. CDR3 length: 14 residues. Germline assignment: CDR1 MNHEY and CDR2 SMNVEV (reference sequence). V lost 5 bases, J lost 2 bases, and 11 bases lay in between. In nucleotides, the CDR3 is TGTGCCAGCAGTCCAGTAACAAACACAGATACGCAGTATTTT. Translated, it gives CASSPVTNTDTQYF.

This clonotype was detected a few times. The chain has TRBV20-1 and TRBJ1-5; no clear D gene. The CDR3 contains 13 residues. Trimming shortened V by 4 bases and J by 0 bases, and 7 bases separated the two germline ends. Germline values: CDR1 DFQATT, CDR2 SNEGSKA (reference sequence). Here the CDR3 reads CSATGFSNQPQHF. The CDR3 DNA follows: TGCAGTGCTACGGGGTTTAGCAATCAGCCCCAGCATTTT.

This clonotype rates as medium-sized. The chain uses TRBV12-3 or TRBV12-4 and TRBJ2-5, with 11 bases matching TRBD2. CDR3 length equals 14 residues. V trimming: 6 bases; J trimming: 2 bases; junction bases outside the gene matches: 2. The CDR3 DNA reads as TGTGCCAGCAGCGTAGCGGGGGGGCAAGAGACCCAGTACTTC. Translated, it gives CASSVAGGQETQYF.

The chain uses TRBV10-3 and TRBJ2-1; D is perhaps TRBD1 (8 bases). CDR1 ENHRY and CDR2 SYGVKD come from the germline V gene. V was cut by 7 bases and J by 4 bases, with 20 bases left in between. The length of the CDR3 is 16 residues. The CDR3 bases are TGTGCCATCAATCAGGGGGCCCCTAGCGGATACAATGAGCAGTTCTTC. Its translation: CAINQGAPSGYNEQFF.

The chain recombines TRBV12-3 or TRBV12-4 with TRBJ2-5; D may be TRBD1 or TRBD2 (5 bases each). Trimming cost V 7 bases and J 5 bases, with 17 bases left between them. This CDR3 has 14 residues. CDR3 DNA sequence: TGTGCCAGCATCCTGCGAGGGACCATGGAGACCCAGTACTTC. Its protein product is CASILRGTMETQYF.

This clonotype was counted between two and nine times. The chain is built from TRBV12-3 or TRBV12-4 and TRBJ1-2; a possible D gene is TRBD1 (5 bases). V lost 3 bases and J 4 bases, leaving 9 bases between the germline ends. This CDR3 contains 13 residues. The CDR3 DNA reads TGTGCCAGCAGTTTGACCAGGGCCTATGGCTACACCTTC. It codes for CASSLTRAYGYTF.

This clonotype came up a few times. The V gene is TRBV11-2, the J gene TRBJ1-5; D is ambiguous. Deletions cut 4 bases from V and 3 bases from J, with 7 bases between. The CDR3 is made up of 13 amino acids. The germline V gene encodes CDR1 SGHAT and CDR2 FQNNGV. DNA for the CDR3: TGTGCCAGCAGCTCGGGTACCAATCAGCCCCAGCATTTT. This encodes CASSSGTNQPQHF.

This clonotype was recorded a few times. The chain uses TRBV3-1 and TRBJ2-3; D might be TRBD2 (5 bases). CDR1 is LGHDT, CDR2 YNNKEL, per germline (reference sequence). The V end was cut by 4 bases, the J end by 1 base, with 15 bases between. The CDR3 contains 16 residues. CDR3 bases: TGTGCCAGCAGCCCATCAGCTAGCCCTGGCACAGATACGCAGTATTTT. This translates into CASSPSASPGTDTQYF.

The chain links TRBV20-1 to TRBJ2-2, with TRBD2 as a possible D gene (5 bases). Trimming cost V 0 bases and J 7 bases, with 12 bases left between them. The CDR3 is made up of 14 amino acids. Germline CDR1 DFQATT, CDR2 SNEGSKA (reference sequence). CDR3 residues: CSARDHRGVGELFF. As DNA, the CDR3 is TGCAGTGCTAGAGACCACCGGGGTGTCGGGGAGCTGTTTTTT.

This clonotype was seen a few times. The CDR3 nucleotides are TGCAGCGTCGTCGGGACTAGCGCTAGAATAGAGCAGTACTTC. Its protein is CSVVGTSARIEQYF. The chain uses TRBV29-1 and TRBJ2-7, with 10 nucleotides matching TRBD2. This CDR3 is built from 14 residues. Germline V lookup: CDR1 SQVTM, CDR2 ANQGSEA. With V trimmed by 6 bases and J by 7 bases, 12 bases remained unmatched.

This chain joins TRBV12-3 or TRBV12-4 and TRBJ1-1, with D maybe TRBD1 (6 bases). This CDR3 contains 15 residues. The V and J ends lost 6 bases and 2 bases respectively, with 16 bases between them. The CDR3 DNA is TGTGCCAGCAGAGATCACAGGGACCTTAACACTGAAGCTTTCTTT. Protein product: CASRDHRDLNTEAFF.

V is TRBV6-2 or TRBV6-3 and J is TRBJ2-1; 13 nucleotides align to TRBD2. CDR3 size: 15 residues. The V gene's germline CDR1 is MNHEY and CDR2 SVGEGT. Germline trimming cut 5 bases from V and 6 bases from J; bases unmatched to any gene: 4. The DNA of the CDR3 is TGTGCCAGCAGTAAGGGACTAGCGGGGACCAATGAGCAGTTCTTC. Amino acids: CASSKGLAGTNEQFF.

The chain is built from TRBV6-5 and TRBJ2-3, with TRBD2 identical over 7 bases. The V and J ends lost 3 bases and 6 bases, in that order; junction bases with no gene match: 9. Germline V lookup: CDR1 MNHEY, CDR2 SVGAGI. This CDR3 comprises 15 residues. Here the CDR3 DNA reads TGTGCCAGCAGTTATAGCGGGTCCCTTGGGGATACGCAGTATTTT. The encoded protein is CASSYSGSLGDTQYF.